This TCR beta chain stems from a study of CD8+ T cells in alopecia areata (dated by TCRdb to 2017 to 2018). Some background on the complete study: Treated patients were enrolled in an open-label pilot trial of oral tofacitinib at 5 to 10 mg twice daily for moderate-to-severe alopecia areata. Amplification of TCRbeta CDR3 regions was done by immunoSEQ multiplex PCR using 35 Vbeta forward primers and 13 Jbeta reverse primers. Scalp clonality was compared across normal scalp (n=4), patchy alopecia areata scalp (n=8), and alopecia totalis/universalis scalp (n=8). Tofacitinib was administered for 6 to 18 months, and 6 months of follow-up off drug were then conducted to assess delayed response and recurrence. On the human side, TCRbeta sequencing was run on scalp tissue and on sorted CD4+ and CD8+ peripheral blood T cells from healthy controls and from alopecia areata patients with either patchy or totalis/universalis disease. Tofacitinib-treated patients had biopsies at baseline and at 4 and 24 weeks of treatment, with a later scalp biopsy in several patients. The study used high-throughput TCRbeta sequencing to examine T cell clonal expansion in alopecia areata, in both the C3H/HeJ mouse model and human patients. RNA was obtained with the PAXgene miRNA kit for fixed scalp, the miRNeasy kit for PBMCs, and the RNeasy kit for mouse skin. The research as a whole found: Compared with normal scalp, lesional scalp, particularly in alopecia totalis/universalis, had higher clonality and more expanded CD8+ clones, which suggests antigenic drive. TCR sequences shared between patients were less clear than in mice, possibly partly because of HLA diversity in the patient population. Scalp TCR repertoire analysis is complicated because resident alphabeta T cells in normal human skin are also sequenced, whereas mouse skin is dominated by gammadelta T cells.

The time point tag for this specimen amounts to: baseline before oral tofacitinib. Peripheral blood and lesional scalp punch biopsies were obtained from patients with alopecia areata. PBMCs were isolated by density centrifugation and stained for CD3, CD4 and CD8, after which CD4+ and CD8+ T cells were sorted on a FACSAria. About this clone itself: This receptor's antigen is unknown. Base qualities are not provided; no much larger clone lies one nucleotide away.

Receptor libraries were prepared by the immunoSEQ multiplex PCR assay. To provide template for TCR sequencing, every sample had RNA extracted and reverse transcribed into cDNA. First-strand cDNA was synthesized with SuperScript III using a 2:1 mix of oligo-dT and random hexamers. Amplification bias was assessed with a synthetic immune receptor repertoire, and residual bias was removed computationally. The authors' pipeline ran thus. Raw reads were preprocessed to remove errors, and CDR3 was defined by IMGT conventions from the conserved cysteine to phenylalanine. Clonality was computed by normalizing Shannon entropy by log2 of the number of productive unique TCRs and subtracting the result from 1. Scalp TCRbeta sequences were cross-referenced with sorted blood CD4 and CD8 repertoires so that the CD4 or CD8 identity of scalp clones could be inferred. Not all clones reach the TCRdb copy of this immuneACCESS table, which keeps in-frame sequences only. Checked studies attribute under half of the gap to unresolved V genes and leave the rest unexplained. That table supplies the V and J calls and clone size; D and trimming were determined from the DNA. In all, the sample holds around 140,000 clones, and 40% to 65% of those were seen once. About 1% of the sample comes from the top ten.

Spanning cysteine to phenylalanine, the CDR3 consists of 14 amino acids. Of all the DNA, just the CDR3 is kept, 42 bases in frame from base 1. The junction shows trimming of 8 bases on V and 2 bases on J, plus 19 bases between the germline ends. Via the germline V gene, CDR1 is SQVTM and CDR2 ANQGSEA. The sequencing here drew on CD4+ T cells sorted from blood, taken at week 0. The clonotype comes from a human donor with alopecia areata. This receptor chain uses TRBV29-1 and TRBJ2-7, and the D gene may be TRBD2, 6 bases matching. In nucleotides, the sequence is TGCAGCCCCCGGGGGAGCGCCACCACCTACGAGCAGTACTTC. The translation is CSPRGSATTYEQYF.